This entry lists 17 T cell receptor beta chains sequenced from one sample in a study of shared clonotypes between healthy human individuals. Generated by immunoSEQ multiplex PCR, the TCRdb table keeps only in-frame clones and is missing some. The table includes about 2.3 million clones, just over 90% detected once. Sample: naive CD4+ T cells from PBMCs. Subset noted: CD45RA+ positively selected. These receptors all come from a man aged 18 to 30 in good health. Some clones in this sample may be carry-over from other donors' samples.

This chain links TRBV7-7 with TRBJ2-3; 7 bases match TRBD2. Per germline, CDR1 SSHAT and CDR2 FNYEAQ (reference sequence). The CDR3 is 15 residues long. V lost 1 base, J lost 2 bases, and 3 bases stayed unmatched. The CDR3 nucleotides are TGTGCCAGCAGCTTAGGTCTAGCGGCCACAGATACGCAGTATTTT. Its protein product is CASSLGLAATDTQYF.

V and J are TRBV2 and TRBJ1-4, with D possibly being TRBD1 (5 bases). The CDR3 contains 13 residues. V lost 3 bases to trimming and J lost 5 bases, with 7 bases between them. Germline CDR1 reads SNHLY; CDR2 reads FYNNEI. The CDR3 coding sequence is TGTGCCAGCAGTGATGGGGGGAATGAAAAACTGTTTTTT. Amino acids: CASSDGGNEKLFF. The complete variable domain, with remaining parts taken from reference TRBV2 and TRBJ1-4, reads EPEVTQTPSHQVTQMGQEVILRCVPISNHLYFYWYRQILGQKVEFLVSFYNNEISEKSEIFDDQFSVERPDGSNFTLKIRSTKLEDSAMYFCASSDGGNEKLFFGSGTQLSVL.

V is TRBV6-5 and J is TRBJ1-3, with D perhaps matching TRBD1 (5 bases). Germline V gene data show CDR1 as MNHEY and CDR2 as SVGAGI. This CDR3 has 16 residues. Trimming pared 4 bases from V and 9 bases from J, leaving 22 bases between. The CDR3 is CASSSLPGRGFGTIYF. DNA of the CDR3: TGTGCCAGCAGTTCGCTCCCGGGACGGGGGTTTGGCACCATATATTTT.

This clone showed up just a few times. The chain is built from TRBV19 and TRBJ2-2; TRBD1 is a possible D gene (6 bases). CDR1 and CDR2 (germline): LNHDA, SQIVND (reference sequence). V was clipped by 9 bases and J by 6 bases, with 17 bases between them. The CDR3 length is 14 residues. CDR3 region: CASDGTSFPGELFF. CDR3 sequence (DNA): TGTGCCAGCGACGGGACATCGTTTCCCGGGGAGCTGTTTTTT.

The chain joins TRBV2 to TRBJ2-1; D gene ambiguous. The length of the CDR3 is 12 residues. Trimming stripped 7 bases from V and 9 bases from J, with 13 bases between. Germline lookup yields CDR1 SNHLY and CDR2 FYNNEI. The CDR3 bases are TGTGCCAGCACCAAGATGCGTGGTGAGCAGTTCTTC. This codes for CASTKMRGEQFF.

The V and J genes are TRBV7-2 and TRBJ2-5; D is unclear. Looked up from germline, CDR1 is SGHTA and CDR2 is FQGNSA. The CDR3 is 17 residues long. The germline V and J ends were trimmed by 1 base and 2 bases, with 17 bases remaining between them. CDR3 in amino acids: CASSLVSSAEIQETQYF. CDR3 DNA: TGTGCCAGCAGCTTAGTATCCTCGGCGGAAATACAAGAGACCCAGTACTTC.

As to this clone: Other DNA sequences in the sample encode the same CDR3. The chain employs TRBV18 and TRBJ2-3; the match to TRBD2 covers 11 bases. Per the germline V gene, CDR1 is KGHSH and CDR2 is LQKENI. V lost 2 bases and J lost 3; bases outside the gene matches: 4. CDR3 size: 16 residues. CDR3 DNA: TGTGCCAGCTCACCAGGGCTAGCGGGAGGAACAGATACGCAGTATTTT. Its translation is CASSPGLAGGTDTQYF.

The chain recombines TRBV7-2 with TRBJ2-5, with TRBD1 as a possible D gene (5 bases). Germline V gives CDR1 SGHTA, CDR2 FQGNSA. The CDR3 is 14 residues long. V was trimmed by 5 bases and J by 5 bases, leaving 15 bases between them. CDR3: CASSPTRDFETQYF. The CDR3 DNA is TGTGCCAGCAGCCCCACCAGGGATTTCGAGACCCAGTACTTC.

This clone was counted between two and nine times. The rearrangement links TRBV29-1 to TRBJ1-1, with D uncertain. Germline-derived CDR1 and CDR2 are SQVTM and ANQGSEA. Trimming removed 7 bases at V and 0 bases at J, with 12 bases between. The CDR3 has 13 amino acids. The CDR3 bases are TGCAGCGGCCGAAAGGATTTGAACACTGAAGCTTTCTTT. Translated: CSGRKDLNTEAFF.

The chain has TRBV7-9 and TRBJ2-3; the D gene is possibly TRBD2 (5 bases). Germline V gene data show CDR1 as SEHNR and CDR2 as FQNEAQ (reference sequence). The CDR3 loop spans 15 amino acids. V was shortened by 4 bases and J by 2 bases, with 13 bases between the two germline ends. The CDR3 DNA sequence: TGTGCCAGCAGCTCAAGCCCGGGGAACACAGATACGCAGTATTTT. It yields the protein CASSSSPGNTDTQYF.

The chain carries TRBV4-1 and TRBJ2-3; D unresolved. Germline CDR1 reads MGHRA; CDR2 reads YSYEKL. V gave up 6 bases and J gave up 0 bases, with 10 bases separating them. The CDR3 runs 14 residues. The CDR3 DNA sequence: TGCGCCAGCAGAACTCAAAGCAGCACAGATACGCAGTATTTT. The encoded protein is CASRTQSSTDTQYF.

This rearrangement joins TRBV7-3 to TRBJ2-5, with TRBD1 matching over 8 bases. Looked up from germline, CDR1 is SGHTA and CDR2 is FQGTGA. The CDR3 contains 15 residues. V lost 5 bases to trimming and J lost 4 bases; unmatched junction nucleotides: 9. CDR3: CASSPPGTGGETQYF. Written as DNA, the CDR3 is TGTGCCAGCAGCCCTCCCGGGACAGGAGGAGAGACCCAGTACTTC. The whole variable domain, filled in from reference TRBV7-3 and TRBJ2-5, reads GAGVSQTPSNKVTEKGKYVELRCDPISGHTALYWYRQSLGQGPEFLIYFQGTGAADDSGLPNDRFFAVRPEGSVSTLKIQRTERGDSAVYLCASSPPGTGGETQYFGPGTRLLVL.

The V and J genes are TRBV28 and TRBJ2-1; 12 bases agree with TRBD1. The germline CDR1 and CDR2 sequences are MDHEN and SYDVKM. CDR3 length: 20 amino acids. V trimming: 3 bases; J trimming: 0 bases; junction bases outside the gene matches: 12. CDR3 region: CASSLTGTGGLLSSYNEQFF. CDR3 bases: TGTGCCAGCAGTTTGACCGGGACAGGGGGCCTTCTATCCTCCTACAATGAGCAGTTCTTC.

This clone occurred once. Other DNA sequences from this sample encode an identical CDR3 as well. The CDR3, as DNA: TGTGCCAGCAGCTTTCCCGGGACTAGCGGCAGATACGAGCAGTACTTC. Protein: CASSFPGTSGRYEQYF. The chain links TRBV5-4 to TRBJ2-7, with 11 positions matching TRBD2. The CDR3 consists of 16 residues. V lost 2 bases to trimming and J lost 4 bases; unmatched junction nucleotides: 8. CDR1 and CDR2 from the germline V gene are SGHNT and YYREEE (reference sequence).

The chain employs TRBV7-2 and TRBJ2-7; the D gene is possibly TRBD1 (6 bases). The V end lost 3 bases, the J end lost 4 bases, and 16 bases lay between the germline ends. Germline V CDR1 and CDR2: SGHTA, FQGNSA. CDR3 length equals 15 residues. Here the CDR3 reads CASSFPTGEGYEQYF. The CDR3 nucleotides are TGTGCCAGCAGCTTCCCGACAGGTGAGGGATACGAGCAGTACTTC.

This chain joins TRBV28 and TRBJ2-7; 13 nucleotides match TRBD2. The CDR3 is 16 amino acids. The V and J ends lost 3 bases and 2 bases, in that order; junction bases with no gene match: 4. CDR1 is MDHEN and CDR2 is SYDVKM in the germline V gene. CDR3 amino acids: CASSFLGLAGTYEQYF. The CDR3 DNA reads TGTGCCAGCAGTTTCCTGGGACTAGCGGGAACCTACGAGCAGTACTTC.

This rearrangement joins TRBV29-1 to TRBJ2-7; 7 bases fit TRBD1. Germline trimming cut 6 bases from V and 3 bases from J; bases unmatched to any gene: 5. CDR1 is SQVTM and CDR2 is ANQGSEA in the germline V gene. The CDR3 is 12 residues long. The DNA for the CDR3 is TGCAGCGTCCCGGGACAGCACTACGAGCAGTACTTC. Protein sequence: CSVPGQHYEQYF.